A single sample is the source of the 11 T cell receptor beta chains below, sequenced in a study of cytomegalovirus exposure and HLA in healthy donors. The assay was immunoSEQ multiplex PCR, and TCRdb's table has in-frame clones only and misses some. Of 110,000 or so clones in the sample, roughly nine tenths were seen once. Sequencing input: PBMCs. These receptors came from a woman younger than 30 in good health and CMV-seropositive.

This clone was observed a handful of times. This chain uses TRBV4-2 with TRBJ1-5; D may be TRBD1 (6 bases). CDR3 size: 15 residues. V dropped 0 bases and J dropped 2 bases, with 8 bases sitting between them. Looked up from germline, CDR1 is LGHNA and CDR2 is YNFKEQ. CDR3 bases: TGTGCCAGCAGCCAAGATCGACAGGGCAATCAGCCCCAGCATTTT. This gives the protein CASSQDRQGNQPQHF.

The chain uses TRBV28 and TRBJ1-5; the D gene is possibly TRBD1 (5 bases). Trimming took 7 bases from V and 0 from J, leaving 10 bases between them. Germline V gene lookup returns CDR1 MDHEN and CDR2 SYDVKM. The CDR3 has 14 amino acids. CDR3 residues: CASTTAYSNQPQHF. The CDR3 DNA reads TGTGCCAGCACGACAGCTTATAGCAATCAGCCCCAGCATTTT.

The chain carries TRBV5-4 and TRBJ1-1; perhaps TRBD1 as D (6 bases). The CDR3 covers 14 residues. V was shortened by 2 bases and J by 0 bases, with 8 bases between the two germline ends. The germline CDR1 and CDR2 sequences are SGHNT and YYREEE (reference sequence). The CDR3 DNA is TGTGCCAGCAGCTTTACAGGGATGAACACTGAAGCTTTCTTT. Protein product: CASSFTGMNTEAFF.

V usage is TRBV6-5 and J usage is TRBJ2-5; 10 positions match TRBD1. Germline V gene lookup returns CDR1 MNHEY and CDR2 SVGAGI. The V segment lost 5 bases and the J segment 7 bases; nucleotides outside the gene matches: 7. The CDR3 has 14 residues. In DNA, the CDR3 is TGTGCCAGCAGTCCGGGACAGGGGTTTCGGACCCAGTACTTC. It yields the protein CASSPGQGFRTQYF.

This rearrangement joins TRBV9 to TRBJ2-3; a possible D gene is TRBD2 (6 bases). Trimming removed 4 bases at V and 3 bases at J, with 12 bases between. The CDR3 runs 14 residues. Germline V gives CDR1 SGDLS, CDR2 YYNGEE. CDR3 sequence reads: CASSPPGETDTQYF. The CDR3 DNA reads TGTGCCAGCAGCCCCCCGGGAGAGACAGATACGCAGTATTTT.

The chain combines TRBV2 with TRBJ1-1; D is unclear. The CDR3 consists of 12 residues. Germline V CDR1 and CDR2: SNHLY, FYNNEI. With 8 bases removed from V and 1 base from J, the gap between germline ends came to 8 bases. CDR3 protein: CASAVANTEAFF. For the CDR3, the DNA is TGTGCCAGCGCGGTGGCGAACACTGAAGCTTTCTTT. The full variable domain, with the rest looked up from reference TRBV2 and TRBJ1-1, is EPEVTQTPSHQVTQMGQEVILRCVPISNHLYFYWYRQILGQKVEFLVSFYNNEISEKSEIFDDQFSVERPDGSNFTLKIRSTKLEDSAMYFCASAVANTEAFFGQGTRLTVV.

The V call is TRBV9, the J call TRBJ1-1, with 8 bases that match TRBD1. V gave up 4 bases and J gave up 4 bases; unmatched junction bases: 9. CDR1 and CDR2 (germline): SGDLS, YYNGEE. The CDR3 sequence is 15 residues long. CDR3 region: CASSWEDRGGTEAFF. In DNA, the CDR3 is TGTGCCAGCAGCTGGGAAGACAGGGGCGGCACTGAAGCTTTCTTT.

This rearrangement joins TRBV4-2 to TRBJ2-3; tentative D call: TRBD1 (6 bases). CDR3 size: 14 residues. Trimming removed 3 bases from V and 2 bases from J, with 9 bases in between. In germline, CDR1 is LGHNA, CDR2 YNFKEQ. CDR3 bases: TGTGCCAGCAGCCACCGGGACAACACAGATACGCAGTATTTT. Translated: CASSHRDNTDTQYF.

The genes are TRBV29-1 and TRBJ2-7; D possibly corresponds to TRBD2 (6 bases). From germline, CDR1 is SQVTM and CDR2 ANQGSEA. This CDR3 has 13 residues. Trimming pared 4 bases from V and 1 base from J, leaving 11 bases between. The CDR3 region has the DNA TGCAGCGTTGCGGGAGCCAGTTCCTACGAGCAGTACTTC. It encodes CSVAGASSYEQYF.

The V call is TRBV5-1, the J call TRBJ1-5, with D possibly being TRBD1 (6 bases). Germline V gives CDR1 SGHRS, CDR2 YFSETQ. V lost 2 bases and J lost 6, with 12 bases in between. The CDR3 extends over 14 amino acids. The CDR3 DNA reads TGCGCCAGCAGCTTTGAAGGGGGTGGTCAGCCCCAGCATTTT. Translated: CASSFEGGGQPQHF.

V usage is TRBV4-1 and J usage is TRBJ2-7, with a weak D call TRBD2 (6 bases). The CDR3 has 15 amino acids. The V end was cut by 1 base, the J end by 2 bases, with 12 bases between. CDR1 and CDR2 from the germline V gene are MGHRA and YSYEKL. In DNA, the CDR3 is TGCGCCAGCAGCCAAGTTGACGGGGGTACCTACGAGCAGTACTTC. This sequence encodes CASSQVDGGTYEQYF.